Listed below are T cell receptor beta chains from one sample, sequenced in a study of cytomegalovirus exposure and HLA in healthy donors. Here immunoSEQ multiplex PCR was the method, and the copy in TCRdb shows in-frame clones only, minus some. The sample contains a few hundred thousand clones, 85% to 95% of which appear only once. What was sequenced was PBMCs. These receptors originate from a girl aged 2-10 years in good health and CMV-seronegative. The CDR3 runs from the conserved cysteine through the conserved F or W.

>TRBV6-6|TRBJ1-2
CASSYDYQNYGYTF
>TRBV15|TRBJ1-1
CAISRDRGVNTEAFF
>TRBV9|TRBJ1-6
CASSTESSYNSPLHF
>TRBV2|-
CASSETTADPTYEQYF
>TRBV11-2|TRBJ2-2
CASSFSGQGNTGELFF
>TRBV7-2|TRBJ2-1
CASSLVEQGGEQFF
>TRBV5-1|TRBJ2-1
CASSTGLASEQFF
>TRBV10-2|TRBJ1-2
CALFSSYGYTF
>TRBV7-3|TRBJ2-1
CASSLDRALFSDEQFF
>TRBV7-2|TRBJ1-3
CASSLFGGGFSSGNTIYF
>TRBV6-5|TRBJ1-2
CASRREAGYGYTF
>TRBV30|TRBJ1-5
CAWGYVGGGNQPQHF
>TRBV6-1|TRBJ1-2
CASSGQGIYGYTF
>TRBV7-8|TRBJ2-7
CASSPEAGLAGPGGEQYF
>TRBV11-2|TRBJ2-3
CASSLVGRLAGLTDTQYF
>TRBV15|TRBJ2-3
CATSTGTSGGTDTQYF
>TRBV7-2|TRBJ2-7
CASSQGLAGVRNEQYF
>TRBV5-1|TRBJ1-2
CASSLGTGDNYGYTF
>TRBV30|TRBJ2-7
CAWSPPRWPYEQYF
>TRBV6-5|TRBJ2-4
CASSNAVGAKNIQYF
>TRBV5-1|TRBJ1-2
CASSFTGNRGYTF
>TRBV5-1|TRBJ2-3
CASSLEGLAGARTDTQYF
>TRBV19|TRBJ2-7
CASSIRYTGEEDEQYF
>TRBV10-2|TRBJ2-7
CASSDNGYEQYF
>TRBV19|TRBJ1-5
CASRGGGVQPQHF
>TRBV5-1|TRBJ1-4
CASSSSLNNEKLFF
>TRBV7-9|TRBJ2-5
CASSYDWLGHKQETQYF
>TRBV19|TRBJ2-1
CASSIGIGTGGNEQFF
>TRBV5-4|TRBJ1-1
CASSGRGGGEAFF
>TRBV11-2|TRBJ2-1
CASSLVAVGEQFF
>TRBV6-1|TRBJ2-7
CASSTGTSYEQYF
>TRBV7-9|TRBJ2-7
CASSLRETYEQYF
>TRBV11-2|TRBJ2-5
CASSPEVVETQYF
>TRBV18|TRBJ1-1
CASSPRTGWEAFF
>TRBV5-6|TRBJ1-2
CASRRDSTLNYGYTF
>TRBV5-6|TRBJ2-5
CASTAWEMPGGRETQYF
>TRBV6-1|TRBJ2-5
CASSEALRGTTITKQYF
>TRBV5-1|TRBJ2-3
CASCRLAASTDTQYF
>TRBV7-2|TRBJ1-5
CASSPYRGLSQPQHF
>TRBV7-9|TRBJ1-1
CASSTAGPGGTEAFF